The present TCR beta chain was sequenced within a study of blood T cell repertoires in COVID-19. Some clones are missing from TCRdb's copy, which holds only in-frame ones; the method was immunoSEQ multiplex PCR. This sample has approximately 300,000 clones, with roughly 90% found just once. The origin of this receptor is a woman aged 25 to 39 with COVID-19, enrolled during active disease. Sequencing was performed on peripheral blood.

The chain's CDR3 is CAWSGGRGLSQPQHF. In DNA, the CDR3 is TGTGCCTGGAGCGGGGGCAGGGGGCTCTCTCAGCCCCAGCATTTT. The V gene is TRBV30, the J gene TRBJ1-5, with 8 positions matching TRBD1. The ends lost 3 bases at V and 6 bases at J; junction bases unmatched: 10. The CDR3 spans 15 residues. CDR1 and CDR2 (germline): GTSNPN, SVGIG (reference sequence).